Listed here are 13 T cell receptor beta chains from one sample, sequenced in a study of T cells in Graves' hyperthyroidism and ophthalmopathy. It was RNA transcripts that yielded the amplified TCR beta CDR3 regions. The HTBI primer set was used in a first-round RT-PCR of the TCR CDR3. TCRdb re-called the multiplex PCR reads with MiXCR, one entry per CDR3 protein. The data contain a few hundred thousand distinct CDR3 sequences, approximately 14% of them singletons. The sequenced material came from blood. Receptors originate from a woman in her late teens or twenties with Graves' hyperthyroidism.

In this sample, this clonotype turned up many times. The gene calls are TRBV27 and TRBJ2-1; tentative D call: TRBD1 (5 bases). There are 16 residues in the CDR3. The V end was cut by 3 bases, the J end by 9 bases, with 21 bases between. CDR1 and CDR2 from the germline V gene are MNHEY and SMNVEV (reference sequence). DNA for the CDR3: TGTGCCAGCAGTTTCTTAACCTCCGTGCAGGGAAGTGAGCAGTTCTTC. Translation gives CASSFLTSVQGSEQFF.

This clonotype was counted only a few times. This chain uses TRBV6-1 with TRBJ1-2; no reliable D call. Germline V gene lookup returns CDR1 MNHNS and CDR2 SASEGT. Trimming pared 5 bases from V and 9 bases from J, leaving 19 bases between. This CDR3 spans 14 amino acids. CDR3 sequence: CASSISPGQASYTF. CDR3 in DNA: TGTGCCAGCAGTATTTCGCCAGGCCAAGCGAGCTACACCTTC.

In this sample, this clonotype turned up a few times. V usage is TRBV5-6 and J usage is TRBJ1-5; the match to TRBD1 covers 7 bases. The CDR3 covers 14 residues. V was clipped by 5 bases and J by 6 bases; unmatched bases: 8. The germline V gene has CDR1 SGHDT and CDR2 YYEEEE. CDR3 sequence (DNA): TGTGCCAGCAGTTTAAGAGGGGGCAGTCAGCCCCAGCATTTT. It translates to CASSLRGGSQPQHF. The complete variable domain, with remaining parts taken from reference TRBV5-6 and TRBJ1-5, reads DAGVTQSPTHLIKTRGQQVTLRCSPKSGHDTVSWYQQALGQGPQFIFQYYEEEERQRGNFPDRFSGHQFPNYSSELNVNALLLGDSALYLCASSLRGGSQPQHFGDGTRLSIL.

This clonotype showed up just a few times. This chain links TRBV10-3 with TRBJ2-7, with 12 bases that match TRBD1. Germline V lookup: CDR1 ENHRY, CDR2 SYGVKD. This CDR3 has 14 amino acids. After removal of 6 bases from V and 5 bases from J, the junction contained 5 bases not matched to a gene. In DNA form, the CDR3 reads TGTGCCATCAGGACCGGGACAGGGGGCGACGAGCAGTACTTC. Translating gives CAIRTGTGGDEQYF.

In its sample, this clonotype was seen many times. This chain connects TRBV20-1 to TRBJ1-1; D gene ambiguous. The germline gives CDR1 DFQATT, CDR2 SNEGSKA (reference sequence). The CDR3 has 12 residues. The V gene lost 5 bases and the J gene lost 0 bases, with 7 bases spanning the gap. CDR3 in amino acids: CSAPILNTEAFF. In nucleotides, the CDR3 is TGCAGTGCTCCGATATTGAACACTGAAGCTTTCTTT.

This clonotype showed up many times. The chain uses TRBV7-8 and TRBJ1-2; D may be TRBD1 (6 bases). Trimming shortened V by 4 bases and J by 6 bases, and 15 bases separated the two germline ends. The CDR3 is 14 residues long. Germline values: CDR1 SGHVS, CDR2 FQNEAQ. The CDR3 here is CASSSRGGLDGYTF. The CDR3 coding sequence is TGTGCCAGCAGCTCAAGGGGGGGATTGGATGGCTACACCTTC. Drawing the rest from reference TRBV7-8 and TRBJ1-2, the complete variable domain is GAGVSQSPRYKVAKRGQDVALRCDPISGHVSLFWYQQALGQGPEFLTYFQNEAQLDKSGLPSDRFFAERPEGSVSTLKIQRTQQEDSAVYLCASSSRGGLDGYTFGSGTRLTVV.

This clonotype was counted many times. V usage is TRBV28 and J usage is TRBJ2-3; no clear D. The germline V gene has CDR1 MDHEN and CDR2 SYDVKM. This CDR3 contains 12 residues. The ends were cut back, 5 bases at V and 7 bases at J, with 10 bases in the middle. CDR3 in amino acids: CASSRNAYTQYF. CDR3 bases: TGTGCCAGCAGTAGAAATGCGTATACGCAGTATTTT.

V is TRBV19 and J is TRBJ2-1, with D unresolved. Between the trimmed V and J ends, which lost 7 bases and 6 bases, there was a span of 16 bases. CDR3 length equals 14 residues. Per germline, CDR1 LNHDA and CDR2 SQIVND (reference sequence). CDR3 nucleotides: TGTGCCAGTAAGAAGAGCTCCTCGAGCAATGAGCAGTTCTTC. Its translation is CASKKSSSSNEQFF.

J is TRBJ2-3 and V is TRBV19; a possible D gene is TRBD1 (6 bases). The CDR3 loop spans 13 amino acids. Germline loops: CDR1 LNHDA, CDR2 SQIVND (reference sequence). V lost 5 bases, J lost 6 bases, and 12 bases lay in between. CDR3 sequence: CASSPQGLDTQYF. The CDR3 DNA reads TGTGCCAGTAGTCCGCAGGGGTTGGATACGCAGTATTTT.

This clonotype was counted ten times or more. The J gene is TRBJ1-1, the V gene TRBV27; D is uncertain. Germline V gene sequence: CDR1 MNHEY, CDR2 SMNVEV (reference sequence). The V and J ends lost 4 bases and 2 bases respectively, with 8 bases between them. The CDR3 is made up of 13 amino acids. The CDR3 sequence: CASSSFLNTEAFF. CDR3 nucleotides: TGTGCCAGCAGTTCTTTCCTTAACACTGAAGCTTTCTTT.

V and J are TRBV19 and TRBJ1-1; D unclear. Trimming took 6 bases from V and 3 from J, leaving 17 bases between them. The CDR3 loop spans 15 amino acids. Germline V CDR1 and CDR2: LNHDA, SQIVND (reference sequence). CDR3 region: CASSVSVMVYTEAFF. CDR3 DNA sequence: TGTGCCAGTAGCGTCTCGGTGATGGTTTACACTGAAGCTTTCTTT.

V and J are TRBV6-1 and TRBJ2-3; 11 bases line up with TRBD2. This CDR3 has 16 residues. The germline V gene encodes CDR1 MNHNS and CDR2 SASEGT. With 6 bases clipped from V and 1 base from J, the junction kept 6 bases outside the gene matches. The CDR3 coding sequence is TGTGCCAGCAGAAAGACTAGCGGGGATGGCACAGATACGCAGTATTTT. This translates into CASRKTSGDGTDTQYF.

This clonotype showed up many times. CDR3 loop: CSARAGGPETQYF. Here the CDR3 DNA reads TGCAGTGCTAGAGCTGGGGGCCCAGAGACCCAGTACTTC. V and J are TRBV20-1 and TRBJ2-5; perhaps TRBD1 as D (6 bases). CDR3 length: 13 amino acids. In germline, CDR1 is DFQATT, CDR2 SNEGSKA (reference sequence). With 1 base removed from V and 4 bases from J, the gap between germline ends came to 10 bases.